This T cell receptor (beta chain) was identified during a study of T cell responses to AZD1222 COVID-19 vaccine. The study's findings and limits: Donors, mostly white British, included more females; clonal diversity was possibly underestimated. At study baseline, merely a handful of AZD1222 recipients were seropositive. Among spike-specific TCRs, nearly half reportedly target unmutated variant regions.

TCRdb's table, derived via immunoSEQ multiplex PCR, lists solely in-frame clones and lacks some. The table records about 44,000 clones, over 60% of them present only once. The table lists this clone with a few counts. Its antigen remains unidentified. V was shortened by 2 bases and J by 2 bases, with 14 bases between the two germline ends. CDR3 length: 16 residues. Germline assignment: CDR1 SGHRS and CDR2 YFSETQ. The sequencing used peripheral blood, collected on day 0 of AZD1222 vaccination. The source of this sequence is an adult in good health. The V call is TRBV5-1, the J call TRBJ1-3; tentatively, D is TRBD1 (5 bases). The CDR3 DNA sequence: TGCGCCAGCAGCTTCGTGGCAGGGCGGACTGGAAACACCATATATTTT. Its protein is CASSFVAGRTGNTIYF.